This entry lists 3 T cell receptor beta chains sequenced from one sample in a study of CD8 T cells in ankylosing spondylitis. Study-wide results and caveats: A motif in TCR beta, a set of roughly 8 highly homologous variants, appeared characteristic of ankylosing spondylitis blood.

TCRdb analysed the 5' RACE reads with MiXCR anew, one entry per CDR3 protein. Altogether under 850,000 distinct CDR3 sequences are present, around 20% being singletons, with the ten largest covering around a fifth. Antigens of these TCRs are unknown. The sequenced sample was blood, either unsorted or a sorted T cell fraction (not recorded which). All receptors derive from a male donor with ankylosing spondylitis.

This clonotype has just a few counts. The chain uses TRBV18 and TRBJ1-5; no clear D gene. This CDR3 is 14 amino acids long. In germline, CDR1 is KGHSH, CDR2 LQKENI. Trimming pared 3 bases from V and 2 bases from J, leaving 8 bases between. CDR3 in amino acids: CASSPEDGNQPQHF. For the CDR3, the DNA is TGTGCCAGCTCACCCGAAGACGGCAATCAGCCCCAGCATTTT.

This chain joins TRBV12-3 or TRBV12-4 and TRBJ2-3; TRBD2 aligns across 8 bases. The trim removed 5 bases at V and 8 bases at J, leaving 9 bases unmatched. The CDR3 totals 14 residues. This CDR3 is CASSRTSPGGTQYF. The CDR3 DNA reads TGTGCCAGCAGTCGGACTAGCCCGGGGGGTACGCAGTATTTT.

Ten or more counts support this clonotype. This chain connects TRBV12-3 or TRBV12-4 to TRBJ2-7, with 7 nucleotides matching TRBD1. Trimming at V came to 6 bases and at J to 7 bases, leaving 6 bases not matched to a gene. CDR3 length equals 12 residues. CDR3 region: CASSPTDREQYF. The CDR3 DNA is TGTGCCAGCAGCCCTACGGACAGGGAGCAGTACTTC.